The present T cell receptor beta chain was sequenced within a study of shared clonotypes between healthy human individuals. Authors' data handling: Filtering differed for immunoSEQ, which gave only junction sequences without quality scores. The assay was immunoSEQ multiplex PCR, and TCRdb's table has in-frame clones only and misses some. From that table come the V and J calls and clone size; the DNA was used to work out D and trimming. This table holds approximately 1,500,000 clones, around 98% found once. CDR3 length equals 17 residues. Germline loops: CDR1 MDHEN, CDR2 SYDVKM. V lost 2 bases to trimming and J lost 3 bases, with 19 bases between them.

The chain combines TRBV28 with TRBJ1-1; the D gene is possibly TRBD1 (6 bases). The clonotype was recovered from a man aged 30-40 years in good health. The sequenced sample consisted of naive CD4+ T cells sorted from blood. Documented subset: CD45RA+ positively selected. The CDR3 sequence is CASSLLFEAGEDTEAFF. The CDR3 DNA follows: TGTGCCAGCAGTTTACTTTTTGAGGCAGGGGAGGACACTGAAGCTTTCTTT.